Listed below are T cell receptor beta chains from one sample, sequenced in a study of T cell responses to AZD1222 COVID-19 vaccine. Some clones are missing from TCRdb's copy, which holds only in-frame ones; the method was immunoSEQ multiplex PCR. This sample has 140,000 to 150,000 clones; around 93% occur once, and the top ten carry around 3.5%. The sequencing here drew on peripheral blood, taken 28 days after the second AZD1222 dose. All receptors come from an adult who received the AZD1222 COVID-19 vaccine. CDR3s include the opening cysteine and the closing phenylalanine or tryptophan. A D gene is named only where the DNA matches it firmly. Clone sizes are given selectively: once, few, many, or a class where the clone is expanded.

cdr3_nt cdr3_aa clone_size j_call v_call d_call
TGTGCCAGCAGTTTAAGTCCCCGGATCTACGAGCAGTACTTC CASSLSPRIYEQYF . TRBJ2-7 TRBV28 .
TGTGCCAGCAGACCCTATCACAGAAACTATGGCTACACCTTC CASRPYHRNYGYTF . TRBJ1-2 TRBV5-8 .
TGTGCCAGCAGCCAGGGGAGGCCCTATAATTCACCCCTCCACTTT CASSQGRPYNSPLHF . TRBJ1-6 TRBV3-1/TRBV3-2 .
TGTGCCAGCAGTGACCGGGACAGCAATCAGCCCCAGCATTTT CASSDRDSNQPQHF . TRBJ1-5 TRBV6-2/TRBV6-3 .
TGTGCCAGCTCCCAGTCGGGGACCAACACTGAAGCTTTCTTT CASSQSGTNTEAFF . TRBJ1-1 TRBV18 .
TGTGCCAGCAGTTTAGGCTCCTGGACCTCTGGAAACACCATATATTTT CASSLGSWTSGNTIYF . TRBJ1-3 TRBV28 .
TGTGCCAGCTGGACTAGCGTTACCTACGAGCAGTACTTC CASWTSVTYEQYF . TRBJ2-7 TRBV28 TRBD2
TGCGCCAGCAGCTTGGTACTCAATGAGCAGTTCTTC CASSLVLNEQFF . TRBJ2-1 TRBV5-1 .
TGCGCCAGCAGCCGGTGTAGGGACAGGGACAATCAGCCCCAGCATTTT CASSRCRDRDNQPQHF once TRBJ1-5 TRBV23-1 TRBD1
TGTGCCAGCAGTTCTCGTCGGGGGACAGCCAACACCGGGGAGCTGTTTTTT CASSSRRGTANTGELFF . TRBJ2-2 TRBV6-2/TRBV6-3 .
TGTGCCAGCAGCCAGGGGTCGGGGGCCAACGTCCTGACTTTC CASSQGSGANVLTF . TRBJ2-6 TRBV2 .
TGTGCCAGCAGCTTAGACGGTTGGAAGACCTACGAGCAGTACTTC CASSLDGWKTYEQYF . TRBJ2-7 TRBV7-2 .
TGCGCCAGCAGCCCGATCCCTAGCGGGAACACCGGGGAGCTGTTTTTT CASSPIPSGNTGELFF . TRBJ2-2 TRBV5-1 TRBD2
TGCAGCGTTGAAAGTCAGGGGGCTGGAGAGACCCAGTACTTC CSVESQGAGETQYF . TRBJ2-5 TRBV29-1 TRBD1
TGTGCCAGTAGGCGGGCCGCCGGGGCTAATGAAAAACTGTTTTTT CASRRAAGANEKLFF . TRBJ1-4 TRBV19 .
TGCAGTGCCCTGAGGGCCGGGAAACTGTTTTTT CSALRAGKLFF . TRBJ1-4 TRBV20-1 .
TGTGCCAGCAGAGCAAACGAAGAGACCCAGTACTTC CASRANEETQYF . TRBJ2-5 TRBV9 .
TGTGCCAGCAGCTATGTCAGGGGGCCCCCCAACACCGGGGAGCTGTTTTTT CASSYVRGPPNTGELFF once TRBJ2-2 TRBV5-6 TRBD1
TGTGCCAGCAGAGCGCAGGACACCGGGGAGCTGTTTTTT CASRAQDTGELFF . TRBJ2-2 TRBV2 .
TGTGCCAGCAGCTTATTTGGACAGGGTAGTTACGAGCAGTACTTC CASSLFGQGSYEQYF few TRBJ2-7 TRBV7-2 TRBD1
TGTGCCAGCAGTTTAAGATGGGGATCCACTGAAGCTTTCTTT CASSLRWGSTEAFF . TRBJ1-1 TRBV27 .
TGTGCCAGCAGAGTGATACAGGGAGGGAGTCAGCCCCAGCATTTT CASRVIQGGSQPQHF . TRBJ1-5 TRBV28 .
TGTGCCAGCAGCCAAGAGGGCCGCACCCAGTACTTC CASSQEGRTQYF . TRBJ2-5 TRBV3-1/TRBV3-2 .
TGTGCCAGCAGCCAGACAGGGCAGCACTATGGCTACACCTTC CASSQTGQHYGYTF . TRBJ1-2 TRBV2 TRBD1
TGTGCCAGCAGTGCCAGACAGGGTAGGACTAGCAATGAGCAGTTCTTC CASSARQGRTSNEQFF . TRBJ2-1 TRBV25-1 .
TGTGCCTGGAGTACCGGCTTGGGCAATCAGCCCCAGCATTTT CAWSTGLGNQPQHF . TRBJ1-5 TRBV30 .
TGTGCCAGCAGCCCGGGACAGGGCCTCTCTGGAAACACCATATATTTT CASSPGQGLSGNTIYF . TRBJ1-3 TRBV9 TRBD1
TGTGCCAGCACCCGTCGGGCAGACTCCTACAATGAGCAGTTCTTC CASTRRADSYNEQFF . TRBJ2-1 TRBV6-5 .
TGTGCCAGCAGTTACAGGCGAGATCAGCCCCAGCATTTT CASSYRRDQPQHF . TRBJ1-5 TRBV6-2/TRBV6-3 .
TGCGCCAGCAGCGTGGACAGTGGAACCTACAATGAGCAGTTCTTC CASSVDSGTYNEQFF . TRBJ2-1 TRBV5-1 .
TGTGCCAGCGGATGGACAGAGAGAGGCGAGCAGTACTTC CASGWTERGEQYF . TRBJ2-7 TRBV2 .
TGTGCCAGCAGTGAGGCCGGCAGCTCCTACGAGCAGTACTTC CASSEAGSSYEQYF . TRBJ2-7 TRBV2 .
TGTGCCATCAGGGACTCCGGACAGCCGGTCTATGGCTACACCTTC CAIRDSGQPVYGYTF . TRBJ1-2 TRBV10-3 .
TGCGCCAGCAGCCAAGATCGGTTCGGTTTGTTGAACACTGAAGCTTTCTTT CASSQDRFGLLNTEAFF few TRBJ1-1 TRBV4-3 .
TGCGCCAGCAGCCAAGATCGGGGTAGCGGGAGGAAGTTCTTC CASSQDRGSGRKFF once TRBJ2-1 TRBV4-3 TRBD2
TGTGCCAGCAGCCTCCTGGGACAGGATAATTCACCCCTCCACTTT CASSLLGQDNSPLHF . TRBJ1-6 TRBV11-2 TRBD1
TGTGCCAGCAGCCAAACCGGGACAGCTAATGAAAAACTGTTTTTT CASSQTGTANEKLFF . TRBJ1-4 TRBV7-8 TRBD1
TGTGCCAGCAGCTTAGGACAGGGGGCTAATGAAAAACTGTTTTTT CASSLGQGANEKLFF . TRBJ1-4 TRBV3-1/TRBV3-2 TRBD1
TGTGCCAGCAGTTACGGGGGTTTGAGCTATGGCTACACCTTC CASSYGGLSYGYTF . TRBJ1-2 TRBV6-5 .
TGCGCCAGCAGCTTGGCCAGGCCCTCCTCTGGAAACACCATATATTTT CASSLARPSSGNTIYF . TRBJ1-3 TRBV5-1 .
TGTGCCAGCAGCCCCACCCGGACTTTGACAGATACGCAGTATTTT CASSPTRTLTDTQYF . TRBJ2-3 TRBV3-1/TRBV3-2 .
TGTGCCAGCAGCCAAGTATCCTACGAGCAGTACTTC CASSQVSYEQYF . TRBJ2-7 TRBV3-1/TRBV3-2 .
TGTGCCACCAGCAGAGTTAGCGGGACAAACGAGCAGTACTTC CATSRVSGTNEQYF . TRBJ2-7 TRBV15 TRBD2
TGTGCCAGCAGCTTAGGGGGAGGGGGCCCTTATAGCAATCAGCCCCAGCATTTT CASSLGGGGPYSNQPQHF . TRBJ1-5 TRBV7-2 TRBD1
TGTGCCAGCAGCCAGGGGGCCTCTTCCGGCTACACCTTC CASSQGASSGYTF . TRBJ1-2 TRBV3-1/TRBV3-2 .
TGTGCCACCCGACTAGCGGAGTACAATGAGCAGTTCTTC CATRLAEYNEQFF once TRBJ2-1 TRBV10-3 TRBD2
TGTGCCAGCAGCTTCTATACCGACAATGAGCAGTTCTTC CASSFYTDNEQFF . TRBJ2-1 TRBV7-2 .
TGTGCCACTAGACAGGCCGCATACAATGAGCAGTTCTTC CATRQAAYNEQFF . TRBJ2-1 TRBV24-1 .
TGCGCCAGCAGCGGGCAACAGGGCAACTATGGCTACACCTTC CASSGQQGNYGYTF once TRBJ1-2 TRBV5-1 .
TGTGCCATCAGCTTTGGGACTAGCGGGACCGCAGATACGCAGTATTTT CAISFGTSGTADTQYF . TRBJ2-3 TRBV10-3 TRBD2
TGTGCCAGCTCACCGTCGGTCCCGCTCCACTCTGGAAACACCATATATTTT CASSPSVPLHSGNTIYF . TRBJ1-3 TRBV18 .
TGCGCCAGCCCCCTAGCGGAAAGCTCCTACAATGAGCAGTTCTTC CASPLAESSYNEQFF once TRBJ2-1 TRBV10-2 TRBD2
TGTGCCAGCAGTTTAGGGTATAGGCAGACGACGCAGTATTTT CASSLGYRQTTQYF . TRBJ2-3 TRBV27 .
TGTGCCAGCAGTTACGCGGGTTTCGAGCAGTACTTC CASSYAGFEQYF . TRBJ2-7 TRBV6-2/TRBV6-3 .